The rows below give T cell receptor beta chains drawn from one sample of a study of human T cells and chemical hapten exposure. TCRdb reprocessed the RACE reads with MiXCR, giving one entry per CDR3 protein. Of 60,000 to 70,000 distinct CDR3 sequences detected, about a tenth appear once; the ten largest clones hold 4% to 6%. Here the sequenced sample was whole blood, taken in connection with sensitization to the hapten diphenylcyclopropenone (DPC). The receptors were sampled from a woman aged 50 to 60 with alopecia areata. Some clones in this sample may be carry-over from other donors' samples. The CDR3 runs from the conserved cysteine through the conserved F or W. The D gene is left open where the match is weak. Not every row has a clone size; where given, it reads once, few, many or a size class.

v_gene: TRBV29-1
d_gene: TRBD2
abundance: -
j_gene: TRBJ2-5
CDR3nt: TGCAGCGCCACCCTGGGGGGGTCGGAGACCCAGTACTTC
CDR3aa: CSATLGGSETQYF

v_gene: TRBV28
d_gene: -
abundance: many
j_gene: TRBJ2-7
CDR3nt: TGTGCCAGCAACTTCGGGCGGCGTACCTACGAGCAGTACTTC
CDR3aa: CASNFGRRTYEQYF

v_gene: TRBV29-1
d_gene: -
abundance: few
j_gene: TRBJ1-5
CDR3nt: TGCAGCATATCTCATGGGGGGGCGCCCCAGCATTTT
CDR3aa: CSISHGGAPQHF

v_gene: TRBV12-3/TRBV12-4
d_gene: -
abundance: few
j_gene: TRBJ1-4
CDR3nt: TGTGCCAGCAGGGACGGGGGACGACGGAATGAAAAACTGTTTTTT
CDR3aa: CASRDGGRRNEKLFF

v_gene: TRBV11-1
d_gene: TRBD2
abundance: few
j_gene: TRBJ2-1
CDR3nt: TGTGCCAGCAGCTACGGACTAGCGGGGGGATTATACAATGAGCAGTTCTTC
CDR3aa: CASSYGLAGGLYNEQFF

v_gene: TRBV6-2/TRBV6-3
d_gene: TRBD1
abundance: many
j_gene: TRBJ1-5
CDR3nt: TGTGCCAGCAGCTCCCTTGGCGGGACAGCCAATCAGCCCCAGCATTTT
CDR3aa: CASSSLGGTANQPQHF

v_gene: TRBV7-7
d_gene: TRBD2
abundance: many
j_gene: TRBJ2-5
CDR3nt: TGTGCTAGCAGCCCACGTCCGGCGGGGGGACTCCAAGAGACCCAGTACTTC
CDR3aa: CASSPRPAGGLQETQYF

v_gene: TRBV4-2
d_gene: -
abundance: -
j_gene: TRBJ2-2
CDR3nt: TGTGCCAGCAGCCAAGTTAGCGGGAACACCGGGGAGCTGTTTTTT
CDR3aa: CASSQVSGNTGELFF

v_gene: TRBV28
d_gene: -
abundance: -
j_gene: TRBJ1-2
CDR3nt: TGTGCCAGCATCGCAGGGGTCCCTTTGGGCTATGGCTACACCTTC
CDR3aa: CASIAGVPLGYGYTF

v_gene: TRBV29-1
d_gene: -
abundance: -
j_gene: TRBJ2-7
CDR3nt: TGCAGCGTAGAAGTGGGGTCGGCGCGCGAGCAGTACTTC
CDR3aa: CSVEVGSAREQYF

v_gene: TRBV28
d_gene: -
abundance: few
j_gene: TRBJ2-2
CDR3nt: TGTGCCAGCCCAAGCACGAACACCGGGGAGCTGTTTTTT
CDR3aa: CASPSTNTGELFF

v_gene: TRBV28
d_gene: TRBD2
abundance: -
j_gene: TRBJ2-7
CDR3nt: TGTGCCAGCAGTTGGGGACTAGCAACCCCCTACGAGCAGTACTTC
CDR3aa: CASSWGLATPYEQYF

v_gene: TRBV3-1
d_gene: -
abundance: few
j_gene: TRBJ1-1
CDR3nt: TGTGCCAGCAGCTCACTCCACGGGGGTTGGACTGAAGCTTTCTTT
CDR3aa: CASSSLHGGWTEAFF

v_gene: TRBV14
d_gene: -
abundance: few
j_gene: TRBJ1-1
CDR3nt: TGTGCCAGCAGCCAAGCCCGGGCGCGGGGCACTGAAGCTTTCTTT
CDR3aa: CASSQARARGTEAFF

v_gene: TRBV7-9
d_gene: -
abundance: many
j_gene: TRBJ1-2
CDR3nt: TGTGCCAGCAGCTTACATCCGGGAAGGTATTATGGCTACACCTTC
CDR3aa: CASSLHPGRYYGYTF

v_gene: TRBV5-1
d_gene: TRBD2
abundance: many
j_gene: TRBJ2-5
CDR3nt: TGCGCCAGCAGCCCGGGGGACTACCCGCAAGAGACCCAGTACTTC
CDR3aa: CASSPGDYPQETQYF

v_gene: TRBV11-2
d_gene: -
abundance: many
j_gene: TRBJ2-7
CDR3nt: TGTGCCAGCAGGGGTTGGGACAACCCGCGGAACGAGCAGTACTTC
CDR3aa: CASRGWDNPRNEQYF

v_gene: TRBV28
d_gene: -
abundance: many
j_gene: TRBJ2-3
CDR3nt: TGTGCCAGCAGTTGGGGTACAGATACGCAGTATTTT
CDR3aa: CASSWGTDTQYF

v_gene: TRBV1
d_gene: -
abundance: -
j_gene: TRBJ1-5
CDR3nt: TGCACCAGCAGCCAAGTGGAGCCAGATCTGAGCAATCAGCCCCAGCATTTT
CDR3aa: CTSSQVEPDLSNQPQHF